This is a list of T cell receptor beta chains from one sample in a study of blood T cells in healthy people across ages. Each CDR3 protein is one row after TCRdb ran MiXCR on the 5' RACE reads. The table lists about 670,000 distinct CDR3 sequences, around 50% of them singletons. Input material: blood. Receptors originate from an elderly woman in good health. Each CDR3 is given without its conserved first and last residue. The D gene is left open where the match is weak. Rows give clone size only sometimes, using once, few, many, or a class for an expanded clone.

cdr3_aa j_call v_call cdr3_length d_call clone_size
SASRSSARSYNEQF TRBJ2-1 TRBV20-1 14 . many
AISDGGGGNEQF TRBJ2-1 TRBV10-3 12 . .
ASSLSGTGGWETQY TRBJ2-5 TRBV27 14 TRBD1 .
ASSQLTGGLPLTEAF TRBJ1-1 TRBV4-1 15 TRBD1 .
SARDSHGTGYLNYGYT TRBJ1-2 TRBV20-1 16 TRBD1 once
ASSRDREGNEQF TRBJ2-1 TRBV5-1 12 TRBD1 few
ASRTGGDTQY TRBJ2-3 TRBV3-1 10 . many
AISESQGRNYGYT TRBJ1-2 TRBV10-3 13 . many
ASSEIGNANQPQH TRBJ1-5 TRBV2 13 . many
ASSDESSGGEY TRBJ2-3 TRBV6-6 11 TRBD2 .
ASSSQWEDSNQPQH TRBJ1-5 TRBV7-2 14 . .
SVDGAGGRSYNEQF TRBJ2-1 TRBV29-1 14 TRBD2 many
SVEAGGGNEQF TRBJ2-1 TRBV29-1 11 TRBD2 many
ASSTTGTWGNQPQH TRBJ1-5 TRBV28 14 . .
SARAPGTSGRAEQF TRBJ2-1 TRBV20-1 14 TRBD2 few
SEGRLATSEQY TRBJ2-7 TRBV20-1 11 TRBD2 .
ASSLEGDKTTYEQY . TRBV5-1 14 . .
ASSQDDQIGELF TRBJ2-2 TRBV4-3 12 . .